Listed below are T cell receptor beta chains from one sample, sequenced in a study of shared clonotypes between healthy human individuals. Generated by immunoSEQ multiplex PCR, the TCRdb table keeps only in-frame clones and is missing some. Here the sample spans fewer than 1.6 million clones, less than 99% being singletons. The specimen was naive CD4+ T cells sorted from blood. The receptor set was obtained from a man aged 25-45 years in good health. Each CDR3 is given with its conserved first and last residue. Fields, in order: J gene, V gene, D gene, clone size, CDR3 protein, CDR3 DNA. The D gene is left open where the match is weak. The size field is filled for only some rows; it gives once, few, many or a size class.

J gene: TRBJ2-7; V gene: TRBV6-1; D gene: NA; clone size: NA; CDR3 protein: CASSLLDSSYEQYF; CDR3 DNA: TGTGCCAGCAGTCTCTTGGACAGCTCCTACGAGCAGTACTTC
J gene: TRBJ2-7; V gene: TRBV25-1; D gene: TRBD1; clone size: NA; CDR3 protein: CASSESTQGGEQYF; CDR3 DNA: TGTGCCAGCAGTGAATCCACACAGGGGGGCGAGCAGTACTTC
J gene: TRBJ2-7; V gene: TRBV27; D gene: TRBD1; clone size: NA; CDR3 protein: CASSSYQGQGMSEQYF; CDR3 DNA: TGTGCCAGCAGTTCATACCAGGGACAGGGAATGAGCGAGCAGTACTTC
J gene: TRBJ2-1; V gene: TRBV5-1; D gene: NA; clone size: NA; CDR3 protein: CASSLGVGSGEQFF; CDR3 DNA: TGCGCCAGCAGCTTGGGTGTAGGGTCAGGTGAGCAGTTCTTC
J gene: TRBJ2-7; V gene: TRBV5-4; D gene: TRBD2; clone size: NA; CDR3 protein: CASSLVSGSSYEQYF; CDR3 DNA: TGTGCCAGCAGCTTGGTTAGCGGGAGCTCCTACGAGCAGTACTTC
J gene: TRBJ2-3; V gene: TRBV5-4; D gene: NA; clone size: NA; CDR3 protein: CASSLGGQRADTQYF; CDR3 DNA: TGTGCCAGCAGCTTGGGGGGGCAAAGGGCGGATACGCAGTATTTT
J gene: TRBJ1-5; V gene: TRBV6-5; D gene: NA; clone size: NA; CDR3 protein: CASSRRKDSNQPQHF; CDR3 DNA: TGTGCCAGCAGTCGTCGTAAAGATAGCAATCAGCCCCAGCATTTT
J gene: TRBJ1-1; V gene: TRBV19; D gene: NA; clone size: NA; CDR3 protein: CASSSNGQNTEAFF; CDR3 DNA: TGTGCCAGTAGTAGCAATGGCCAGAACACTGAAGCTTTCTTT
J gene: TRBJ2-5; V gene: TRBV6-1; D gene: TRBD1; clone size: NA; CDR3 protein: CASSETGNQETQYF; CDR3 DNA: TGTGCCAGCAGTGAGACAGGGAACCAAGAGACCCAGTACTTC
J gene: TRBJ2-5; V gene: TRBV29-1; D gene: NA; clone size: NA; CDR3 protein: CSVEGPIETQYF; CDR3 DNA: TGCAGCGTTGAAGGACCGATCGAGACCCAGTACTTC
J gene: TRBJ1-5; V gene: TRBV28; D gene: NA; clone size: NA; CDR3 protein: CASSQSPLREGLGNQPQHF; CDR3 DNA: TGTGCCAGCAGTCAATCCCCCCTCAGGGAGGGTTTAGGCAATCAGCCCCAGCATTTT
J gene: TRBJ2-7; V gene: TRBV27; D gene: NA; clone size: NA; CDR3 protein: CASSPDSLYEQYF; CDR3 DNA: TGTGCCAGCAGTCCGGACAGTCTCTACGAGCAGTACTTC
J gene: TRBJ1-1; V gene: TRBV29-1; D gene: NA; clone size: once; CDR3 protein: CSVAHRVTDTEAFF; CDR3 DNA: TGCAGCGTTGCCCACAGGGTGACGGACACTGAAGCTTTCTTT
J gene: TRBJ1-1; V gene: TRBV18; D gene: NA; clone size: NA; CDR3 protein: CASSSGRLEAFF; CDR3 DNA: TGTGCCAGCTCATCGGGGCGGCTTGAAGCTTTCTTT
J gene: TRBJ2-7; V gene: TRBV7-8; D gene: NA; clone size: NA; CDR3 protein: CASSSRGGRDNEQYF; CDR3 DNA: TGTGCCAGCAGCTCTAGGGGGGGCCGGGACAACGAGCAGTACTTC
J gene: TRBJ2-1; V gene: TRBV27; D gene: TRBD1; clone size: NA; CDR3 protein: CATSTGTGFYNEQFF; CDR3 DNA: TGTGCCACCTCAACCGGGACAGGGTTCTACAATGAGCAGTTCTTC
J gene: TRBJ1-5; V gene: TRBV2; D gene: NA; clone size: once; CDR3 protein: CASRERESPQHF; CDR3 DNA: TGTGCCAGCAGGGAAAGGGAGTCTCCCCAGCATTTT
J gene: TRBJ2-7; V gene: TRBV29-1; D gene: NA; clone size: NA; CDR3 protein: CSVGGTANAEQYF; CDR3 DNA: TGCAGCGTTGGGGGGACCGCCAACGCCGAGCAGTACTTC
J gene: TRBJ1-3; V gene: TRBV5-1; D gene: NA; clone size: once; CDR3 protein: CASSLEPSSGNTIYF; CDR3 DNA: TGCGCCAGCAGCTTGGAACCCAGCTCTGGAAACACCATATATTTT
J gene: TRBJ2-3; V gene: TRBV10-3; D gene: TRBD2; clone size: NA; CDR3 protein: CAISGPGLAGGPSADTQYF; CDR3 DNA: TGTGCCATCAGTGGCCCGGGACTAGCGGGAGGGCCCTCGGCAGATACGCAGTATTTT
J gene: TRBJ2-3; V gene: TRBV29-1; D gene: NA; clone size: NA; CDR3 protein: CSVDEGADTQYF; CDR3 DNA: TGCAGCGTTGATGAAGGGGCAGATACGCAGTATTTT
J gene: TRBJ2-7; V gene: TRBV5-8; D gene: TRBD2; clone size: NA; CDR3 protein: CASSLVYGAGALYEQYF; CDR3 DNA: TGTGCCAGCAGCTTGGTCTATGGGGCGGGAGCTCTCTACGAGCAGTACTTC
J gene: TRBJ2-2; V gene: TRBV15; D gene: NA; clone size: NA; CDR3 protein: CATVSERNTGELFF; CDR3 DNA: TGTGCCACCGTATCCGAACGAAACACCGGGGAGCTGTTTTTT
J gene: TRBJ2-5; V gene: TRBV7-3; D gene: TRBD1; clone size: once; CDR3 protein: CASSVGTAIQETQYF; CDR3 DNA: TGTGCCAGCAGCGTCGGGACAGCGATTCAAGAGACCCAGTACTTC
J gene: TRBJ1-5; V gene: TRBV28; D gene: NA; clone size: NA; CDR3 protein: CASSLHIWGANQPQHF; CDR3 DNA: TGTGCCAGCAGTTTACATATCTGGGGGGCGAATCAGCCCCAGCATTTT